Below, 30 T cell receptor beta chains from the same sample are listed, as sequenced in a study of blood T cells in healthy people across ages. Using a J-beta primer mix together with a sample-barcoded 5' primer, a second PCR was run for roughly 6 to 11 cycles. Each CDR3 protein is one row after TCRdb ran MiXCR on the 5' RACE reads. The sample includes over 950,000 distinct CDR3 sequences, around two fifths of them seen just once. The sequenced sample consisted of blood. These receptors all come from a man aged 18 to 30 in good health.

This rearrangement joins TRBV12-3 or TRBV12-4 to TRBJ2-3; D is uncertain. Trimming pared 3 bases from V and 2 bases from J, leaving 6 bases between. The CDR3 sequence is 13 residues long. In DNA form, the CDR3 reads TGTGCCAGCAGTTTGTTCTACACAGATACGCAGTATTTT. Translating it yields CASSLFYTDTQYF.

This clonotype has only a few counts. This chain connects TRBV12-3 or TRBV12-4 to TRBJ2-7; D is unresolved. The CDR3 is 14 amino acids. The V gene lost 6 bases and the J gene lost 1 base, with 13 bases spanning the gap. In DNA, the CDR3 is TGTGCCAGCAGCCTTATCATGGGGTCCTACGAGCAGTACTTC. It yields the protein CASSLIMGSYEQYF.

The chain joins TRBV4-3 to TRBJ2-5; a possible D gene is TRBD1 (6 bases). Germline V gene data show CDR1 as LGHNA and CDR2 as YSLEER. V was shortened by 2 bases and J by 1 base, with 11 bases between the two germline ends. CDR3 length equals 15 residues. CDR3: CASSQTGQRQETQYF. CDR3 DNA: TGCGCCAGCAGCCAAACTGGACAGCGCCAAGAGACCCAGTACTTC.

This clonotype was detected only a few times. The chain employs TRBV5-5 and TRBJ1-2; the D is unclear. CDR1 and CDR2 from the germline V gene are SGHKS and YYEKEE (reference sequence). V shed 4 bases and J shed 7 bases, with 17 bases lying between them. The CDR3 is 14 amino acids. CDR3 DNA sequence: TGTGCCAGCAGCGCCCCAGGAGAAATAGGTGGCTACACCTTC. It yields the protein CASSAPGEIGGYTF.

This sequence joins TRBV3-1 and TRBJ1-6; D is possibly TRBD1 (5 bases). Trimming took 6 bases from V and 6 from J, leaving 12 bases between them. Germline V gene sequence: CDR1 LGHDT, CDR2 YNNKEL (reference sequence). The CDR3 loop spans 14 amino acids. Written as DNA, the CDR3 is TGTGCCAGCAGAGACGGACACGGTAATTCACCCCTCCACTTT. Its translation is CASRDGHGNSPLHF.

The J gene is TRBJ2-4, the V gene TRBV6-1; D is unresolved. The DNA end lines up better with TRBJ2-7; the J call may be wrong. CDR1 and CDR2 from the germline V gene are MNHNS and SASEGT. The CDR3 consists of 13 residues. CDR3 nucleotides: TGTGCCAGCAGTGAAGGCCCTAGGGACGAGCAGTACTTC. Amino acids: CASSEGPRDEQYF.

The rearrangement joins TRBV10-3 to TRBJ2-1, with TRBD1 matching over 7 bases. Near its end, the DNA agrees better with TRBJ2-7, so the J call may be wrong. There are 14 residues in the CDR3. CDR1 ENHRY and CDR2 SYGVKD come from the germline V gene. CDR3 sequence (DNA): TGTGCCATCAGTGATGGGACAGTGTACAATGAGCAGTACTTC. The encoded protein is CAISDGTVYNEQYF.

The V and J genes are TRBV6-6 and TRBJ1-1; D is uncertain. The germline gives CDR1 MNHNY, CDR2 SVGAGI (reference sequence). V dropped 5 bases and J dropped 1 base, with 5 bases sitting between them. The CDR3 is 12 amino acids. The CDR3 nucleotides are TGTGCCAGCAGTAAAGGGAACACTGAAGCTTTCTTT. Translating it yields CASSKGNTEAFF.

CDR3 residues: CATSDGTVGYGYTF. CDR3 nucleotide sequence: TGTGCCACCAGTGATGGGACAGTAGGCTATGGCTACACCTTC. The V gene is TRBV24-1, the J gene TRBJ1-2; 7 bases fit TRBD1. The CDR3 is made up of 14 amino acids. The V and J ends lost 3 bases and 4 bases, in that order; junction bases with no gene match: 4. The germline gives CDR1 KGHDR, CDR2 SFDVKD.

Of note for this clonotype: This may come from a read error, since a much larger clone is one base off. The chain carries TRBV25-1 and TRBJ1-1; 7 bases are a match to TRBD1. CDR1 and CDR2 from the germline V gene are MGHDK and SYGVNS. Germline trimming cut 6 bases from V and 5 bases from J; bases unmatched to any gene: 9. This CDR3 has 14 amino acids. CDR3 residues: CASRDRRGQTEAFF. In DNA form, the CDR3 reads TGTGCCAGCAGGGATCGGAGGGGGCAGACTGAAGCTTTCTTT.

V and J are TRBV10-3 and TRBJ2-3; maybe TRBD1 (5 bases). Between the trimmed V and J ends, which lost 4 bases and 1 base, there was a span of 15 bases. In germline, CDR1 is ENHRY, CDR2 SYGVKD. The CDR3 totals 16 residues. As DNA, the CDR3 is TGTGCCATCAGTGCGGACATGGGTATGGGCACAGATACGCAGTATTTT. Protein: CAISADMGMGTDTQYF.

This clonotype was counted a few times. The J gene is TRBJ2-3, the V gene TRBV28; weak D call: TRBD1 (6 bases). Germline V gene sequence: CDR1 MDHEN, CDR2 SYDVKM. V gave up 10 bases and J gave up 1 base, with 12 bases separating them. The CDR3 runs to 13 residues. In nucleotides, the CDR3 is TGTGCCATCAATGACAGGCGCACAGATACGCAGTATTTT. Its translation: CAINDRRTDTQYF.

This rearrangement joins TRBV5-1 to TRBJ2-7; tentatively, D is TRBD1 (5 bases). The CDR3 is made up of 13 amino acids. Germline V CDR1 and CDR2: SGHRS, YFSETQ. V lost 3 bases and J lost 3, with 10 bases in between. CDR3 protein: CASSSDMSYEQYF. CDR3 nucleotides: TGCGCCAGCAGCTCGGACATGAGCTACGAGCAGTACTTC.

Points on this clonotype: One junction end disagrees with the germline gene, perhaps due to a read error. The chain employs TRBV7-3 and TRBJ1-2; possibly TRBD1 for D (6 bases). The CDR3 loop spans 16 amino acids. The germline gives CDR1 SGHTA, CDR2 FQGTGA. CDR3 sequence: CASSLKLPQGNYGYNF. CDR3 sequence (DNA): TGTGCCAGCAGCTTAAAACTCCCTCAGGGGAACTACGGCTACAACTTC.

The rearrangement uses TRBV7-2 and TRBJ2-3, with 8 bases identical to TRBD1. The CDR3 is 12 amino acids. J gave up 11 bases and V 3 bases, and 4 bases lay outside the gene matches. Germline V lookup: CDR1 SGHTA, CDR2 FQGNSA. This CDR3 is CASSLDRVGQYF. As DNA, the CDR3 is TGTGCCAGCAGCTTGGACAGGGTGGGGCAGTATTTT.

This clonotype has only a few counts. The chain has TRBV7-3 and TRBJ2-1, with 7 bases aligning to TRBD1. This CDR3 is 14 amino acids long. J gave up 6 bases and V 2 bases, and 4 bases lay outside the gene matches. The V gene's germline CDR1 is SGHTA and CDR2 FQGTGA. Here the CDR3 DNA reads TGTGCCAGCAGCTTAGGACAGGCCAGCAATGAGCAGTTCTTC. It specifies CASSLGQASNEQFF.

Details on this clonotype: A clone one base away is much larger, so this may be a read error. The rearrangement links TRBV6-6 to TRBJ2-7; D remains ambiguous. The CDR3 runs to 14 residues. With 6 bases removed from V and 7 bases from J, the gap between germline ends came to 19 bases. The germline CDR1 and CDR2 sequences are MNHNY and SVGAGI (reference sequence). The CDR3 protein is CASRRLGGYNEQYF. The CDR3 DNA sequence: TGTGCCAGCAGACGATTAGGCGGTTACAATGAGCAGTACTTC.

This clonotype was found a few times. The chain uses TRBV18 and TRBJ2-1, with D tentatively TRBD2 (5 bases). V shed 3 bases and J shed 10 bases, with 16 bases lying between them. CDR3 size: 14 residues. Germline-derived CDR1 and CDR2 are KGHSH and LQKENI. The CDR3 DNA reads TGTGCCAGCTCACCCATCAGCAATCCGGGGGAGCAGTTCTTC. Translating gives CASSPISNPGEQFF.

The V and J genes are TRBV27 and TRBJ2-1; D ambiguous. In germline, CDR1 is MNHEY, CDR2 SMNVEV (reference sequence). The CDR3 contains 16 residues. Trimming took 9 bases from V and 4 from J, leaving 22 bases between them. This CDR3 is CASSNPGPGGYNEQFF. CDR3 DNA: TGTGCCAGTAGTAACCCCGGCCCGGGCGGATACAATGAGCAGTTCTTC.

This clonotype was counted between two and nine times. The chain recombines TRBV20-1 with TRBJ2-1, with D possibly being TRBD2 (6 bases). Germline CDR1 DFQATT, CDR2 SNEGSKA (reference sequence). Deletions cut 3 bases from V and 2 bases from J, with 17 bases between. The CDR3 totals 16 residues. The CDR3 nucleotides are TGCAGTGCTAGCGGAGGGGCAGGCGGGACCTACAATGAGCAGTTCTTC. This encodes CSASGGAGGTYNEQFF.

The gene calls are TRBV9 and TRBJ2-3, with D perhaps being TRBD1 or TRBD2 (5 bases each). The germline CDR1 and CDR2 sequences are SGDLS and YYNGEE. Trimming cost V 0 bases and J 1 base, with 12 bases left between them. This CDR3 has 16 residues. CDR3 coding DNA: TGTGCCAGCAGCGTAGATGGGGGAGAGGGCACAGATACGCAGTATTTT. It translates to CASSVDGGEGTDTQYF.

At least ten counts were recorded for this clonotype. The V call is TRBV4-2, the J call TRBJ1-1, with D tentatively TRBD1 (6 bases). Deletions cut 3 bases from V and 5 bases from J, with 13 bases between. The V gene's germline CDR1 is LGHNA and CDR2 YNFKEQ. CDR3 size: 14 residues. The CDR3 bases are TGTGCCAGCAGCCAGCTCAAGGGGGGAACTGAAGCTTTCTTT. The encoded protein is CASSQLKGGTEAFF.

The V gene is TRBV6-1, the J gene TRBJ2-1; D might be TRBD2 (6 bases). Germline V CDR1 and CDR2: MNHNS, SASEGT. V lost 6 bases, J lost 10 bases, and 10 bases lay in between. The CDR3 has 11 residues. This CDR3 is CASRVRGEQFF. The CDR3 DNA reads as TGTGCCAGCAGGGTTCGGGGGGAGCAGTTCTTC.

Worth noting for this clonotype: Since a much larger clone is just one base distant, this may be a read error. The chain has TRBV20-1 and TRBJ2-4; weak D call: TRBD2 (6 bases). V lost 6 bases and J 8 bases, leaving 8 bases between the germline ends. The CDR3 has 10 residues. Germline assignment: CDR1 DFQATT and CDR2 SNEGSKA (reference sequence). The CDR3 loop is CSAGGDIQYF. CDR3 in DNA: TGCAGTGCGGGGGGTGACATTCAGTACTTC.

The chain joins TRBV6-5 to TRBJ2-7; 7 bases fit TRBD1. J was trimmed by 7 bases and V by 6 bases; bases with no gene match: 15. The CDR3 consists of 15 residues. The germline CDR1 and CDR2 sequences are MNHEY and SVGAGI. The CDR3 is CASRWLRQGGGEQYF. The CDR3 DNA reads TGTGCCAGCAGGTGGTTGAGACAGGGTGGAGGTGAGCAGTACTTC.

About this clonotype itself: A much larger clone is a single base away; this may be a read error. This chain joins TRBV7-2 and TRBJ2-1; perhaps TRBD2 as D (5 bases). V was shortened by 2 bases and J by 13 bases, with 12 bases between the two germline ends. The CDR3 contains 12 residues. Germline CDR1 SGHTA, CDR2 FQGNSA. The CDR3 reads CASSLRRQTQFF. CDR3 nucleotides: TGTGCCAGCAGCTTAAGGAGGCAGACCCAGTTCTTC.

The J gene is TRBJ2-2, the V gene TRBV10-3; D gene uncertain. The germline V gene encodes CDR1 ENHRY and CDR2 SYGVKD. This CDR3 contains 15 residues. Trimming removed 3 bases from V and 4 bases from J, with 12 bases in between. In nucleotides, the CDR3 is TGTGCCATCAGTGAACCACAGCCTCTCACCGGGGAGCTGTTTTTT. Translation: CAISEPQPLTGELFF.

Regarding this clonotype: With a much larger clone just one base away, this may be a read error. V and J are TRBV7-9 and TRBJ2-3, with 7 bases that match TRBD2. This CDR3 has 16 amino acids. CDR1 and CDR2 (germline): SEHNR, FQNEAQ (reference sequence). The V gene end was trimmed by 11 bases and the J gene end by 0 bases; junction bases not matched to a gene: 14. The CDR3 protein is CAGVPPSGSSTDTQYF. The CDR3 DNA is TGTGCCGGCGTCCCTCCTAGCGGCTCTAGCACAGATACGCAGTATTTT.

The chain uses TRBV12-3 or TRBV12-4 and TRBJ2-5; 9 nucleotides align to TRBD1. There are 15 residues in the CDR3. Trimming at V came to 2 bases and at J to 5 bases, leaving 6 bases not matched to a gene. CDR3 region: CASSLPGQGWETQYF. The CDR3 nucleotides are TGTGCCAGCAGTTTACCGGGACAGGGATGGGAGACCCAGTACTTC.

This clonotype was seen a handful of times. The chain couples TRBV20-1 to TRBJ2-7; TRBD1 is a possible D gene (5 bases). V lost 3 bases and J 4 bases, leaving 16 bases between the germline ends. Per germline, CDR1 DFQATT and CDR2 SNEGSKA (reference sequence). This CDR3 is 14 amino acids long. CDR3 nucleotide sequence: TGCAGTGCTAGGGGGCGGCGGACGGTATACGAGCAGTACTTC. It is translated as CSARGRRTVYEQYF.